This T cell receptor (beta chain) was recovered during a study of shared clonotypes between healthy human individuals. The protocol was immunoSEQ multiplex PCR, while the TCRdb copy is restricted to in-frame clones and leaves out a portion. This sample has around 2.1 million clones, with approximately 94% found just once. CDR3 length equals 15 residues. Trimming left V 4 bases short and J 4 bases short, with 17 bases between. Germline CDR1 reads SNHLY; CDR2 reads FYNNEI. Study-level findings and limits: Donor clonotype sharing was expected to depend on sequencing depth. Generation probabilities of non-shared clonotypes were lower (relative to those shared by all four donors).

On this clone itself: The antigen is undetermined.

Sequencing input: naive CD4+ T cells sorted from blood. The subset was: CD45RA+ positively selected. This sequence was found in a man between 18 and 35 years old in good health. This sequence joins TRBV2 and TRBJ2-7; TRBD1 might be the D (5 bases). CDR3 sequence reads: CASSGSQGISYEQYF. DNA of the CDR3: TGTGCCAGCAGTGGTTCTCAGGGTATTAGTTACGAGCAGTACTTC.